These 20 T cell receptor beta chains came from one sample sequenced in a study of shared clonotypes between healthy human individuals. The method was immunoSEQ multiplex PCR; TCRdb's version includes in-frame clones alone and lacks a portion of them. The sample carries roughly 500,000 clones, approximately 85% recorded once. Source material: PBMCs. Receptors were obtained from a woman aged 40 to 55 in good health. Some clones in this sample may be carry-over from other donors' samples.

This clone was observed a few times. The gene calls are TRBV30 and TRBJ2-1; no clear D. The CDR3 spans 14 residues. Germline V CDR1 and CDR2: GTSNPN, SVGIG (reference sequence). The V gene lost 1 base and the J gene lost 5 bases, with 12 bases spanning the gap. In nucleotides, the CDR3 is TGTGCCTGGAGTGAGACCGGGCCCCACAATGAGCAGTTCTTC. Its translation: CAWSETGPHNEQFF.

The chain recombines TRBV5-1 with TRBJ2-5; TRBD1 is a possible D gene (5 bases). Looked up from germline, CDR1 is SGHRS and CDR2 is YFSETQ. V lost 4 bases and J 5 bases, leaving 15 bases between the germline ends. The length of the CDR3 is 14 residues. This CDR3 reads CASSQSGHGETQYF. Here the CDR3 DNA reads TGCGCCAGCAGCCAGTCCGGACATGGGGAGACCCAGTACTTC.

This rearrangement joins TRBV7-2 to TRBJ2-7; D is uncertain. The germline V gene encodes CDR1 SGHTA and CDR2 FQGNSA. V was cut by 1 base and J by 0 bases, with 7 bases left in between. The CDR3 runs to 14 residues. CDR3 sequence: CASSLDVGSYEQYF. CDR3 bases: TGTGCCAGCAGCTTAGATGTGGGCTCCTACGAGCAGTACTTC.

The rearrangement links TRBV2 to TRBJ2-3; TRBD1 matches 9 bases. Unmatched junction bases numbered 4, after V lost 6 bases and J lost 3 bases. The CDR3 has 14 amino acids. The germline V gene encodes CDR1 SNHLY and CDR2 FYNNEI. The CDR3 here is CASSPGQGTDTQYF. CDR3 coding DNA: TGTGCCAGCAGCCCGGGACAGGGAACAGATACGCAGTATTTT.

This clone was counted a few times. The V and J genes are TRBV7-8 and TRBJ2-5; possibly TRBD2 for D (5 bases). CDR1 is SGHVS and CDR2 is FQNEAQ in the germline V gene. There are 14 residues in the CDR3. Trimming removed 2 bases from V and 5 bases from J, with 12 bases in between. CDR3 bases: TGTGCCAGCAGCTTAATACGATCGGGGGAGACCCAGTACTTC. It specifies CASSLIRSGETQYF.

The chain combines TRBV5-1 with TRBJ1-1; D unresolved. The length of the CDR3 is 14 residues. Looked up from germline, CDR1 is SGHRS and CDR2 is YFSETQ. Between the trimmed V and J ends, which lost 0 bases and 3 bases, there was a span of 9 bases. The CDR3 sequence is CASSLDRADTEAFF. The DNA of the CDR3 is TGCGCCAGCAGCTTGGACAGAGCGGACACTGAAGCTTTCTTT.

The chain links TRBV28 to TRBJ2-2, with D uncertain. The CDR3 covers 15 residues. CDR1 and CDR2 from the germline V gene are MDHEN and SYDVKM. The V gene lost 3 bases and the J gene lost 0 bases, with 8 bases spanning the gap. The CDR3 reads CASSFEQTNTGELFF. The CDR3 region has the DNA TGTGCCAGCAGTTTCGAACAGACGAACACCGGGGAGCTGTTTTTT.

This clone has just a few counts. The rearrangement joins TRBV10-3 to TRBJ2-7; 7 nucleotides line up with TRBD2. With 2 bases clipped from V and 2 bases from J, the junction kept 3 bases outside the gene matches. This CDR3 comprises 14 residues. The germline V gene has CDR1 ENHRY and CDR2 SYGVKD. The CDR3 DNA is TGTGCCATCAGTGAGCGGACTAGTCCCTACGAGCAGTACTTC. Its translation: CAISERTSPYEQYF.

This chain uses TRBV7-8 with TRBJ2-1; D is unclear. Germline V gives CDR1 SGHVS, CDR2 FQNEAQ. CDR3 size: 13 residues. V lost 1 base to trimming and J lost 7 bases, with 8 bases between them. This CDR3 reads CASSLGPANEQFF. The CDR3 nucleotides read TGTGCCAGCAGCTTAGGCCCCGCTAATGAGCAGTTCTTC.

CDR3 DNA sequence: TGTGCCAGCTCACCATCCGGGACAGCCACCAGGAATGAGCAGTTCTTC. Translating it yields CASSPSGTATRNEQFF. The rearrangement links TRBV18 to TRBJ2-1, with 7 bases identical to TRBD1. The J segment lost 7 bases and the V segment lost 2 bases, leaving 11 bases of the junction unmatched. Germline-derived CDR1 and CDR2 are KGHSH and LQKENI. The CDR3 loop spans 16 amino acids.

V is TRBV5-1 and J is TRBJ2-7; D is unclear. Germline V gene sequence: CDR1 SGHRS, CDR2 YFSETQ. The CDR3 extends over 12 amino acids. The germline V and J ends were trimmed by 0 bases and 4 bases, with 5 bases remaining between them. The CDR3 region is CASSLGEYEQYF. In DNA, the CDR3 is TGCGCCAGCAGCTTGGGAGAGTACGAGCAGTACTTC.

The chain couples TRBV4-2 to TRBJ2-5; D is possibly TRBD1 (5 bases). The J call is uncertain, as TRBJ2-7 better fits the DNA end. The germline CDR1 and CDR2 sequences are LGHNA and YNFKEQ. The CDR3 is 15 residues long. CDR3 coding DNA: TGTGCCAGCAGCCAAGGGAGTCAGGGTACCTACGAGCAGTACTTC. Its protein is CASSQGSQGTYEQYF.

This chain joins TRBV29-1 and TRBJ2-5; maybe TRBD1 (8 bases). Germline V CDR1 and CDR2: SQVTM, ANQGSEA. The CDR3 contains 16 residues. Trimming took off 1 base at V and 4 bases at J, with 19 bases between the two ends. The CDR3 DNA follows: TGCAGCGTTGAAGTTGTCCGGACAGGGAGGGGAGAGACCCAGTACTTC. Translated: CSVEVVRTGRGETQYF. The variable domain in full, completed from reference TRBV29-1 and TRBJ2-5, reads SAVISQKPSRDICQRGTSLTIQCQVDSQVTMMFWYRQQPGQSLTLIATANQGSEATYESGFVIDKFPISRPNLTFSTLTVSNMSPEDSSIYLCSVEVVRTGRGETQYFGPGTRLLVL.

The CDR3 DNA sequence: TGCGCCAGCAGCTCCACCCCCCCGTCTAGACTGAATCGTGAGCAGTTCTTC. Its translation is CASSSTPPSRLNREQFF. This chain uses TRBV5-1 with TRBJ2-1; D not certain. The CDR3 consists of 17 residues. Looked up from germline, CDR1 is SGHRS and CDR2 is YFSETQ. Trimming took off 3 bases at V and 9 bases at J, with 25 bases between the two ends.

This clone was detected once. Other nucleotide sequences in the sample specify the same CDR3. The chain links TRBV28 to TRBJ2-7; D call uncertain. The CDR3 has 12 amino acids. The V end was cut by 1 base, the J end by 3 bases, with 4 bases between. In germline, CDR1 is MDHEN, CDR2 SYDVKM. CDR3: CASSLSGYEQYF. The CDR3 nucleotides read TGTGCCAGCAGTTTATCGGGCTACGAGCAGTACTTC.

This sequence joins TRBV11-2 and TRBJ2-7; D uncertain. V was clipped by 7 bases and J by 0 bases, with 13 bases between them. From germline, CDR1 is SGHAT and CDR2 FQNNGV. This CDR3 is 14 amino acids long. CDR3 in amino acids: CASTQARSSYEQYF. CDR3 in DNA: TGTGCCAGCACCCAAGCCAGAAGCTCCTACGAGCAGTACTTC. Combining the CDR3 with reference TRBV11-2 and TRBJ2-7 gives the whole variable domain EAGVAQSPRYKIIEKRQSVAFWCNPISGHATLYWYQQILGQGPKLLIQFQNNGVVDDSQLPKDRFSAERLKGVDSTLKIQPAKLEDSAVYLCASTQARSSYEQYFGPGTRLTVT.

The rearrangement uses TRBV27 and TRBJ2-1; TRBD2 is a possible D gene (5 bases). The germline gives CDR1 MNHEY, CDR2 SMNVEV (reference sequence). The length of the CDR3 is 14 residues. Deletions cut 7 bases from V and 5 bases from J, with 15 bases between. The CDR3 nucleotides read TGTGCCAGCACTTGGACTCACCGCAACAATGAGCAGTTCTTC. Residues: CASTWTHRNNEQFF.

This clone came up once. The rearrangement uses TRBV2 and TRBJ2-4; 7 nucleotides agree with TRBD2. The trim removed 10 bases at V and 7 bases at J, leaving 7 bases unmatched. There are 12 residues in the CDR3. From germline, CDR1 is SNHLY and CDR2 FYNNEI. As DNA, the CDR3 is TGTGCCACCGGGGGGTCCATGAACATTCAGTACTTC. Encoded protein: CATGGSMNIQYF.

The chain's CDR3 is CASSSSADTQYF. CDR3 coding DNA: TGTGCCAGCAGTAGCTCAGCAGATACGCAGTATTTT. The V call is TRBV18, the J call TRBJ2-3; D uncertain. The CDR3 consists of 12 residues. The germline CDR1 and CDR2 sequences are KGHSH and LQKENI. V lost 8 bases and J lost 4, with 10 bases in between.

This clone was seen repeatedly, ten times or more. A junction boundary mismatches the germline segment, possibly from a read error. This chain's CDR3 is CASSQGPEQVPF. The CDR3 nucleotides read TGTGCCAGCAGCCAAGGCCCCGAGCAGGTTCCCTTC. The genes are TRBV7-3 and TRBJ2-7; D call uncertain. Per the germline V gene, CDR1 is SGHTA and CDR2 is FQGTGA. The CDR3 consists of 12 residues.